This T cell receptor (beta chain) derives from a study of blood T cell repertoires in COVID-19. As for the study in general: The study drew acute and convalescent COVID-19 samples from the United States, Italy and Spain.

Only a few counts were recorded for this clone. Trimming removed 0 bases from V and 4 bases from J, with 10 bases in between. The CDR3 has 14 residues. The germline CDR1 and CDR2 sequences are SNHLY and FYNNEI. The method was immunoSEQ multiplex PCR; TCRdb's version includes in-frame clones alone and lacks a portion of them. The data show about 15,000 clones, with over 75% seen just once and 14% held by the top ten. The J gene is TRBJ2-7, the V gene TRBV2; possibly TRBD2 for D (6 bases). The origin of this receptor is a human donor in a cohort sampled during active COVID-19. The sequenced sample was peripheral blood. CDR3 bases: TGTGCCAGCAGTGAAGCGCTTCGGGGGTACGAGCAGTACTTC. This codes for CASSEALRGYEQYF. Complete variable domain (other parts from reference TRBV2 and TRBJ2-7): EPEVTQTPSHQVTQMGQEVILRCVPISNHLYFYWYRQILGQKVEFLVSFYNNEISEKSEIFDDQFSVERPDGSNFTLKIRSTKLEDSAMYFCASSEALRGYEQYFGPGTRLTVT.